This entry concerns a single T cell receptor (beta chain). What it binds is not known. This sample is part of a study of T cells in localized non-small cell lung cancer. Findings and caveats of the study: The study detected a median roughly 57 of the top 100 tumor clones in adjacent lung. Longer overall survival accompanied higher blood T cell density.

TCRdb's copy holds only in-frame clones and misses some; the assay was immunoSEQ multiplex PCR. This sample has roughly 30,000 clones, with approximately 94% found just once. Germline assignment: CDR1 MDHEN and CDR2 SYDVKM. CDR3 length: 14 amino acids. The ends were cut back, 6 bases at V and 6 bases at J, with 15 bases in the middle. This specimen consisted of peripheral blood, obtained before any cancer treatment. This receptor was identified in a woman aged 40-75 years with stage I lung adenocarcinoma. The chain joins TRBV28 to TRBJ1-5; perhaps TRBD1 as D (5 bases). This CDR3 is CASRGRRVGQPQHF. CDR3 in DNA: TGTGCCAGCAGAGGGCGCAGGGTGGGTCAGCCCCAGCATTTT. Supplemented by reference TRBV28 and TRBJ1-5, the full variable domain reads DVKVTQSSRYLVKRTGEKVFLECVQDMDHENMFWYRQDPGLGLRLIYFSYDVKMKEKGDIPEGYSVSREKKERFSLILESASTNQTSMYLCASRGRRVGQPQHFGDGTRLSIL.